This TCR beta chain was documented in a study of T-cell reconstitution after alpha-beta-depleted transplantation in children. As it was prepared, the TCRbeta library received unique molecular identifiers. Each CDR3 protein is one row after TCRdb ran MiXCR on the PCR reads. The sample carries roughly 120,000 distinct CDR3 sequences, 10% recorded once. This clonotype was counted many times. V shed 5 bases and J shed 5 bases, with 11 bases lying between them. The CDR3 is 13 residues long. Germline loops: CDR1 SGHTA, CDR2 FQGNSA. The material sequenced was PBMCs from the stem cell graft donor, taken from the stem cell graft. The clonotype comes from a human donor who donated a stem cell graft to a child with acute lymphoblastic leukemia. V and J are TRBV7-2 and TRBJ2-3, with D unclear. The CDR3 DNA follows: TGTGCCAGCAGCCCGATTCCTAGAGATACGCAGTATTTT. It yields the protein CASSPIPRDTQYF.